A selection of T cell receptor beta chains follows, all from one sample in a study of blood T cell repertoires in COVID-19. Using immunoSEQ multiplex PCR, the repertoire was profiled, and TCRdb retains in-frame clones only, with some absent. The table records about 30,000 clones, around 87% of them present only once. Sequencing used peripheral blood. These receptor sequences come from a human donor in a cohort sampled during active COVID-19. The donor label of this sample is uncertain. Both conserved end residues are part of each CDR3. The D gene is left open where the match is weak. Not all rows give a size; the values are once, few, many and, for expanded clones, a class.

cdr3_aa: CASSYSRLAGLGEQFF
cdr3_nt: TGTGCCAGCAGTTACTCGCGTCTAGCGGGGTTAGGTGAGCAGTTCTTC
d_call: TRBD2
cdr3_length: 16
v_call: TRBV6-2/TRBV6-3
j_call: TRBJ2-1
clone_size: NA

cdr3_aa: CASTAGTASYEQYF
cdr3_nt: TGTGCCAGCACCGCCGGGACAGCCTCCTACGAGCAGTACTTC
d_call: TRBD1
cdr3_length: 14
v_call: TRBV6-5
j_call: TRBJ2-7
clone_size: NA

cdr3_aa: CASSLLAVHQETQYF
cdr3_nt: TGTGCCAGCAGTTTATTGGCAGTGCACCAAGAGACCCAGTACTTC
d_call: NA
cdr3_length: 15
v_call: TRBV27
j_call: TRBJ2-5
clone_size: NA

cdr3_aa: CASSSLGAGAQYF
cdr3_nt: TGTGCCAGCAGCTCCCTGGGGGCGGGGGCCCAGTACTTC
d_call: NA
cdr3_length: 13
v_call: TRBV7-2
j_call: TRBJ2-5
clone_size: once

cdr3_aa: CASSLGGPDSNQPQHF
cdr3_nt: TGTGCCAGCAGCTTGGGGGGGCCGGATAGCAATCAGCCCCAGCATTTT
d_call: NA
cdr3_length: 16
v_call: TRBV5-4
j_call: TRBJ1-5
clone_size: few

cdr3_aa: CASSVVSLAGGGEQFF
cdr3_nt: TGTGCCAGCAGCGTAGTTAGCCTAGCGGGAGGGGGTGAGCAGTTCTTC
d_call: TRBD2
cdr3_length: 16
v_call: TRBV9
j_call: TRBJ2-1
clone_size: NA

cdr3_aa: CASTPKGEGFGTRLSTDTQYF
cdr3_nt: TGTGCCAGCACCCCCAAGGGGGAGGGGTTCGGGACTCGACTGAGCACAGATACGCAGTATTTT
d_call: NA
cdr3_length: 21
v_call: TRBV27
j_call: TRBJ2-3
clone_size: NA

cdr3_aa: CASRAGTNYGYTF
cdr3_nt: TGTGCCAGCCGGGCGGGGACTAACTATGGCTACACCTTC
d_call: NA
cdr3_length: 13
v_call: TRBV28
j_call: TRBJ1-2
clone_size: NA

cdr3_aa: CASSLAKGGRQFF
cdr3_nt: TGTGCCAGCAGCTTAGCGAAGGGGGGGAGACAGTTCTTC
d_call: NA
cdr3_length: 13
v_call: TRBV7-9
j_call: TRBJ2-1
clone_size: once

cdr3_aa: CASQRVARSLDTQYF
cdr3_nt: TGTGCCTCCCAGAGGGTAGCGCGAAGTCTAGATACGCAGTATTTT
d_call: NA
cdr3_length: 15
v_call: TRBV28
j_call: TRBJ2-3
clone_size: NA

cdr3_aa: CASSGTGDRYEQYF
cdr3_nt: TGTGCCAGCAGTGGGACAGGGGATAGGTACGAGCAGTACTTC
d_call: TRBD1
cdr3_length: 14
v_call: TRBV28
j_call: TRBJ2-7
clone_size: NA

cdr3_aa: CASSLVGETQYF
cdr3_nt: TGTGCCAGCAGCTTAGTCGGGGAGACCCAGTACTTC
d_call: NA
cdr3_length: 12
v_call: TRBV7-8
j_call: TRBJ2-5
clone_size: NA

cdr3_aa: CASSLGTTSTDTQYF
cdr3_nt: TGTGCCAGCAGCTTGGGGACTACTAGCACAGATACGCAGTATTTT
d_call: NA
cdr3_length: 15
v_call: TRBV5-6
j_call: TRBJ2-3
clone_size: NA

cdr3_aa: CASRQNSGRGGELFF
cdr3_nt: TGTGCCAGCAGACAGAATAGCGGGAGAGGCGGGGAGCTGTTTTTT
d_call: TRBD2
cdr3_length: 15
v_call: TRBV28
j_call: TRBJ2-2
clone_size: NA

cdr3_aa: CAWSSSATPGVLGNTIYF
cdr3_nt: TGTGCCTGGAGTAGCTCAGCAACACCAGGTGTCCTAGGAAACACCATATATTTT
d_call: NA
cdr3_length: 18
v_call: TRBV30
j_call: TRBJ1-3
clone_size: medium-sized

cdr3_aa: CASSRDRAYNEQFF
cdr3_nt: TGTGCCAGCAGTCGGGACAGGGCCTACAATGAGCAGTTCTTC
d_call: TRBD1
cdr3_length: 14
v_call: TRBV27
j_call: TRBJ2-1
clone_size: NA

cdr3_aa: CASSHPRGAEQFF
cdr3_nt: TGTGCCAGCAGCCACCCCAGGGGGGCTGAGCAGTTCTTC
d_call: NA
cdr3_length: 13
v_call: TRBV3-1/TRBV3-2
j_call: TRBJ2-1
clone_size: few

cdr3_aa: CASSQSGTGANYGYTF
cdr3_nt: TGCGCCAGCAGCCAATCCGGGACAGGGGCGAACTATGGCTACACCTTC
d_call: TRBD1
cdr3_length: 16
v_call: TRBV4-1
j_call: TRBJ1-2
clone_size: NA

cdr3_aa: CASRVSGRGGYEQYF
cdr3_nt: TGTGCCAGCAGAGTAAGCGGGAGAGGAGGGTACGAGCAGTACTTC
d_call: TRBD2
cdr3_length: 15
v_call: TRBV2
j_call: TRBJ2-7
clone_size: NA

cdr3_aa: CASSPGQGSEKLFF
cdr3_nt: TGCGCCAGCAGCCCTGGACAGGGAAGTGAAAAACTGTTTTTT
d_call: TRBD1
cdr3_length: 14
v_call: TRBV5-1
j_call: TRBJ1-4
clone_size: NA

cdr3_aa: CAWESRTGLGYEQYF
cdr3_nt: TGTGCCTGGGAAAGTCGGACAGGTCTTGGCTACGAGCAGTACTTC
d_call: TRBD1
cdr3_length: 15
v_call: TRBV30
j_call: TRBJ2-7
clone_size: few

cdr3_aa: CASSQDSRTGWRNEQFF
cdr3_nt: TGCGCCAGCAGCCAAGATTCTCGGACAGGGTGGAGAAATGAGCAGTTCTTC
d_call: TRBD1
cdr3_length: 17
v_call: TRBV4-1
j_call: TRBJ2-1
clone_size: NA

cdr3_aa: CASSPQGEWEKLFF
cdr3_nt: TGTGCCAGCTCACCACAAGGGGAATGGGAAAAACTGTTTTTT
d_call: NA
cdr3_length: 14
v_call: TRBV18
j_call: TRBJ1-4
clone_size: NA

cdr3_aa: CAISEIPGLAGAVVEQFF
cdr3_nt: TGTGCCATCAGTGAAATACCGGGACTAGCGGGAGCAGTGGTTGAGCAGTTCTTC
d_call: TRBD2
cdr3_length: 18
v_call: TRBV10-3
j_call: TRBJ2-1
clone_size: NA

cdr3_aa: CASSLTGRQSPLHF
cdr3_nt: TGTGCCAGCAGCCTGACAGGGCGTCAGTCACCCCTCCACTTT
d_call: TRBD1
cdr3_length: 14
v_call: TRBV3-1/TRBV3-2
j_call: TRBJ1-6
clone_size: NA

cdr3_aa: CASSETGGTGQYF
cdr3_nt: TGTGCCAGCAGTGAAACTGGGGGCACAGGTCAGTACTTC
d_call: NA
cdr3_length: 13
v_call: TRBV2
j_call: TRBJ2-4
clone_size: NA

cdr3_aa: CASSFVPLSTDTQYF
cdr3_nt: TGCGCCAGCTCCTTCGTCCCCCTTAGCACAGATACGCAGTATTTT
d_call: NA
cdr3_length: 15
v_call: TRBV5-1
j_call: TRBJ2-3
clone_size: NA

cdr3_aa: CASSQGGDRVGTQYF
cdr3_nt: TGTGCCAGCTCACAAGGGGGGGATAGGGTCGGGACCCAGTACTTC
d_call: NA
cdr3_length: 15
v_call: TRBV5-4
j_call: TRBJ2-5
clone_size: once

cdr3_aa: CASSGQISYNEQFF
cdr3_nt: TGTGCCAGCAGTGGGCAGATCTCCTACAATGAGCAGTTCTTC
d_call: NA
cdr3_length: 14
v_call: TRBV2
j_call: TRBJ2-1
clone_size: NA

cdr3_aa: CASSPLRGTNEKLFF
cdr3_nt: TGTGCCAGCAGTCCCCTCCGGGGAACTAATGAAAAACTGTTTTTT
d_call: NA
cdr3_length: 15
v_call: TRBV6-7
j_call: TRBJ1-4
clone_size: NA

cdr3_aa: CASRGDWQQETQYF
cdr3_nt: TGTGCCAGCAGGGGGGACTGGCAACAAGAGACCCAGTACTTC
d_call: NA
cdr3_length: 14
v_call: TRBV6-6
j_call: TRBJ2-5
clone_size: NA

cdr3_aa: CASSFSASSYNEQFF
cdr3_nt: TGTGCCAGCAGCTTTAGCGCGAGCTCCTACAATGAGCAGTTCTTC
d_call: NA
cdr3_length: 15
v_call: TRBV5-4
j_call: TRBJ2-1
clone_size: NA

cdr3_aa: CASSDTGGNQPQHF
cdr3_nt: TGTGCCAGCAGTGATACAGGGGGGAATCAGCCCCAGCATTTT
d_call: TRBD1
cdr3_length: 14
v_call: TRBV2
j_call: TRBJ1-5
clone_size: NA

cdr3_aa: CASSLAGAPYEQYF
cdr3_nt: TGCGCCAGCAGCTTGGCGGGAGCACCCTACGAGCAGTACTTC
d_call: NA
cdr3_length: 14
v_call: TRBV5-1
j_call: TRBJ2-7
clone_size: NA